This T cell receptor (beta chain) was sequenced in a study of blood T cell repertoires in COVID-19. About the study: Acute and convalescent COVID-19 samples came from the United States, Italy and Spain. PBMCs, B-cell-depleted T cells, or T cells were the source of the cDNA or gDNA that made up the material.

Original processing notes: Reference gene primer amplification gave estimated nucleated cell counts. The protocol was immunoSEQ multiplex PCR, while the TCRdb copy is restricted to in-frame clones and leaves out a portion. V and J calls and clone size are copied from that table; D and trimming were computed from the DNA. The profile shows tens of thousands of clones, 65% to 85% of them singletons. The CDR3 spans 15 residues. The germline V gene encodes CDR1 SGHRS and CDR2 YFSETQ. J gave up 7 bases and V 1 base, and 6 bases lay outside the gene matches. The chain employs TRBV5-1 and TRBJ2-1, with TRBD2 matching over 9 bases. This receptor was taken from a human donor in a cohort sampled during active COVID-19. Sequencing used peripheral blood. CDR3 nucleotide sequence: TGCGCCAGCAGCTTGCTCCCTAGCGGGGAAAATGAGCAGTTCTTC. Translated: CASSLLPSGENEQFF.